A single sample is the source of the 10 T cell receptor beta chains below, sequenced in a study of cytomegalovirus exposure and HLA in healthy donors. The assay was immunoSEQ multiplex PCR, and TCRdb's table has in-frame clones only and misses some. Of hundreds of thousands of clones in the sample, about nine tenths were seen once. Sequencing was performed on PBMCs. These receptor sequences come from a woman aged 18-29 years in good health and CMV-seronegative.

This chain connects TRBV28 to TRBJ1-3, with D unclear. There are 15 residues in the CDR3. Trimming removed 3 bases at V and 1 base at J, with 10 bases between. Germline values: CDR1 MDHEN, CDR2 SYDVKM. Here the CDR3 reads CASSFTARSGNTIYF. The CDR3 DNA is TGTGCCAGCAGTTTTACAGCCCGATCTGGAAACACCATATATTTT.

In nucleotides, the CDR3 is TGTGCCAGCAGTGAATACGGGGTAGGAAATGAGCAGTTCTTC. It codes for CASSEYGVGNEQFF. V and J are TRBV6-1 and TRBJ2-1, with a weak D call TRBD2 (5 bases). Germline V gives CDR1 MNHNS, CDR2 SASEGT. V lost 2 bases and J 7 bases, leaving 12 bases between the germline ends. This CDR3 has 14 amino acids.

There are a few counts of this clone. The rearrangement links TRBV7-9 to TRBJ2-7; TRBD2 is a possible D gene (6 bases). CDR1 and CDR2 (germline): SEHNR, FQNEAQ (reference sequence). The germline V and J ends were trimmed by 4 bases and 4 bases, with 17 bases remaining between them. The length of the CDR3 is 15 residues. CDR3 DNA sequence: TGTGCCAGCAGCTCGCAGACTAGTCGCCGGTACGAGCAGTACTTC. This sequence encodes CASSSQTSRRYEQYF.

V gene TRBV5-6 combines with J gene TRBJ1-5, with D possibly TRBD1 on 5 matching bases. Per the germline V gene, CDR1 is SGHDT and CDR2 is YYEEEE. This CDR3 has 16 residues. The V and J ends lost 3 bases and 0 bases respectively, with 13 bases between them. As DNA, the CDR3 is TGTGCCAGCAGCTCCCGGGGAGGGGATAGCAATCAGCCCCAGCATTTT. Protein: CASSSRGGDSNQPQHF.

The rearrangement joins TRBV29-1 to TRBJ1-1; 7 bases align to TRBD1. The CDR3 loop spans 10 amino acids. CDR1 and CDR2 from the germline V gene are SQVTM and ANQGSEA. The V gene end was trimmed by 6 bases and the J gene end by 11 bases; junction bases not matched to a gene: 6. The CDR3 reads CSVATGTAFF. The DNA of the CDR3 is TGCAGCGTAGCGACAGGGACGGCTTTCTTT.

The chain couples TRBV20-1 to TRBJ1-1; D ambiguous. Germline lookup yields CDR1 DFQATT and CDR2 SNEGSKA (reference sequence). Between the trimmed V and J ends, which lost 3 bases and 5 bases, there was a span of 7 bases. The length of the CDR3 is 11 residues. This chain's CDR3 is CSARSGTEAFF. In DNA form, the CDR3 reads TGCAGTGCTAGGTCGGGAACTGAAGCTTTCTTT.

The V gene is TRBV15, the J gene TRBJ1-5; the D is unclear. Germline CDR1 reads LNHNV; CDR2 reads YYDKDF (reference sequence). This CDR3 has 15 residues. Trimming pared 0 bases from V and 9 bases from J, leaving 15 bases between. The CDR3 region is CATSRDRSERRPQHF. The CDR3 DNA sequence: TGTGCCACCAGCAGAGATCGTTCAGAGCGGCGGCCCCAGCATTTT.

This clone has more than one count but fewer than ten. The chain carries TRBV27 and TRBJ1-4; D may be TRBD1 (5 bases). With 5 bases removed from V and 7 bases from J, the gap between germline ends came to 14 bases. The CDR3 is 14 residues long. Per the germline V gene, CDR1 is MNHEY and CDR2 is SMNVEV (reference sequence). CDR3 nucleotide sequence: TGTGCCAGCAGTCTCGGCGGGACGGTTGAAAAACTGTTTTTT. Translated: CASSLGGTVEKLFF. Looking up the rest from reference TRBV27 and TRBJ1-4 gives the full variable domain: EAQVTQNPRYLITVTGKKLTVTCSQNMNHEYMSWYRQDPGLGLRQIYYSMNVEVTDKGDVPEGYKVSRKEKRNFPLILESPSPNQTSLYFCASSLGGTVEKLFFGSGTQLSVL.

This chain uses TRBV6-1 with TRBJ1-5, with D perhaps matching TRBD1 (6 bases). Germline V gene sequence: CDR1 MNHNS, CDR2 SASEGT. The CDR3 spans 16 residues. V lost 3 bases to trimming and J lost 8 bases, with 20 bases between them. The CDR3 DNA is TGTGCCAGCAGTGAGGAACAAGGGGGGGCCGGGAAGCCCCAGCATTTT. Its protein is CASSEEQGGAGKPQHF.

Details on this clone: An end of the junction does not agree with germline; a read error may underlie this. The CDR3: CACSEGRGWEAFF. As DNA, the CDR3 is TGCGCCTGCAGTGAGGGGAGGGGGTGGGAAGCTTTCTTT. The chain has TRBV10-2 and TRBJ1-1, with a possible D match to TRBD1 (6 bases). The CDR3 extends over 13 amino acids. Germline V lookup: CDR1 WSHSY, CDR2 SAAADI.